This TCR beta chain was observed in a study of blood T cell repertoires in COVID-19. Study as a whole: Spain, Italy and the United States supplied samples that represented acute and convalescent COVID-19. Nucleic acid was either cDNA or gDNA, and it came from T cells, B-cell-depleted T cells, or PBMCs.

The protocol was immunoSEQ multiplex PCR, while the TCRdb copy is restricted to in-frame clones and leaves out a portion. The sample lists 200,000 to 250,000 clones; nearly 90% were seen once. Germline V CDR1 and CDR2: MNHEY, SMNVEV (reference sequence). The CDR3 runs to 14 residues. V was trimmed by 2 bases and J by 1 base, leaving 8 bases between them. Specimen: peripheral blood. The TCR was taken from a man between 18 and 29 years old with active or convalescent COVID-19. The V call is TRBV27, the J call TRBJ1-1; D is uncertain. The CDR3 region is CASSLRAANTEAFF. The CDR3 region has the DNA TGTGCCAGCAGTTTAAGAGCGGCGAACACTGAAGCTTTCTTT.